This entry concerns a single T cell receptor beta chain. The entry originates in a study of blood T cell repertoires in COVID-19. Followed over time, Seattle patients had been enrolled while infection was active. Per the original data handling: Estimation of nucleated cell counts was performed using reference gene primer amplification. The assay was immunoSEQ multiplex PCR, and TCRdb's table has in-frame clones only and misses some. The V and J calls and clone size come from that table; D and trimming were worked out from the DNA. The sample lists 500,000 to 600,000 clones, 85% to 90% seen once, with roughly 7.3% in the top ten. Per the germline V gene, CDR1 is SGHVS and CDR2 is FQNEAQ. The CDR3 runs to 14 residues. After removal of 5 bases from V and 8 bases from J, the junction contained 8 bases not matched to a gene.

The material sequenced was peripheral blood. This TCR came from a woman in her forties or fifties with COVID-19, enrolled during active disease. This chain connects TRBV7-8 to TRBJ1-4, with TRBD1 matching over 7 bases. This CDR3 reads CASSQGGRVEKLFF. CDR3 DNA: TGTGCCAGCAGCCAGGGGGGGCGGGTAGAAAAACTGTTTTTT.